The source of this T cell receptor beta chain is a study of Graves' ophthalmopathy and Graves' hyperthyroidism. Findings and limits, study-wide: The 13-signature model separated ophthalmopathy from stable hyperthyroidism at 85% to 90% sensitivity and approximately 79% specificity. Most thyroid clonotypes with frequency above 0.001 were detected in blood too.

TCR beta CDR3 regions were amplified from RNA transcripts. First-round RT-PCR relied on HTBI primers, and a second-round multiplex PCR came next. TCRdb re-called the multiplex PCR reads with MiXCR, one entry per CDR3 protein. The sample consists of 360,000 or so distinct CDR3 sequences, around 17% of them appearing once. Enrollment excluded any patients with other autoimmune diseases, uncontrolled infections, pregnancy or lactation. This clonotype was seen repeatedly, ten times or more. Antigen unknown. Trimming pared 5 bases from V and 0 bases from J, leaving 11 bases between. The CDR3 loop spans 14 amino acids.

The chain links TRBV12-3 or TRBV12-4 to TRBJ2-7; D unclear. The sequenced sample consisted of peripheral blood. The source of this sequence is a woman aged 18-29 years with Graves' ophthalmopathy. Here the CDR3 DNA reads TGTGCCAGCAGTGCCGAGATTAGCTCCTACGAGCAGTACTTC. It yields the protein CASSAEISSYEQYF.